This T cell receptor (beta chain) was recorded in a study of CD8+CD57+ T cells in acquired aplastic anemia (dated by TCRdb to 2017 to 2018). Turning to the overall study: Extracted DNA from sorted CD4+ and CD8+ cells averaged around 2.9 ug, ranging from roughly 0.17 to 27.4 ug. A CD8+CD57+ expansion meant a frequency higher than the mean frequency seen in healthy subjects.

The CDR3 has 19 amino acids, counting the end cysteine and phenylalanine. This entry keeps only the CDR3 DNA: 57 bases, framed from base 1. Germline trimming: 2 bases from V, 4 bases from J; junction bases outside gene matches: 19. The germline V gene provides CDR1 MDHEN and CDR2 SYDVKM. A remark on this clonotype: What antigen it recognizes has not been identified. Base qualities were left out, and no much larger clone turns up one base away.

Flow cytometry had shown CD8+CD57+ cell expansion in the patients selected for sequencing. Severe acquired aplastic anemia was diagnosed in all patients according to International Study of Aplastic Anemia and Agranulocytosis and Camitta criteria. Patients had received no therapy at the time of blood sampling. In this study, sorted CD4+ and CD8+ T cells from the blood of healthy subjects and of severe aplastic anemia patients had their TCR repertoires deep-sequenced. Patients were enrolled under clinicaltrials.gov protocols 00001620, 01623167, 00001397, 00071045, 00081523 and 00961064 in the USA. Ficoll-Paque density gradient centrifugation was used to isolate peripheral blood mononuclear cells. Before DNA extraction, CD4+ and CD8+ T cells were sorted by FACS or by magnetic beads. Study-wide findings and limitations: Twenty-nine CD8+ CDR3 sequences were found in both patients and controls but appeared to be highly expressed in patients and within the immunodominant clones of the patients. Between patients and healthy controls, no significant difference in CD8+ Simpson's diversity was found (P=0.060).

Genomic DNA served as template for TCR beta VDJ combination and CDR3 sequence profiling. An Illumina HiSeq 2000 was used for TCR repertoire sequencing. The authors' analysis ran thus. TRBV/TRBJ rearrangement plots, CDR3 size and DJ length profiles, and Simpson's diversity index were used to evaluate the repertoires. The most abundant DNA sequence in the deep sequencing data was taken as the immunodominant clone. CDR3 amino acid sequences were checked for sharing across subjects and were also compared against the VDJdb database and published repertoires. TCRdb redid the processing of the public reads, applying fastp at Q25 and MiXCR, and retained in-frame beta chains. Under each unique CDR3 protein, matching rows form one entry showing the most common genes and DNA. V and J calls and clone size were set by TCRdb, not the authors. This sample gives 150,000 to 200,000 distinct CDR3 sequences in total; 40% to 60% of them show up just once. The ten largest account for roughly 30% of the sample.

Here the chain combines TRBV28 and TRBJ2-7, with 8 central nucleotides matching TRBD2. Sequencing was performed on sorted CD4+, CD8+, or CD8+CD57+ T cells (not recorded which) from PBMCs. This TCR was recovered from a human donor with aplastic anemia. The encoded CDR3 is CASSLEPGGDKTRSYEQYF. The nucleotide sequence is TGTGCCAGCAGTTTAGAGCCCGGGGGGGATAAGACTCGTTCGTACGAGCAGTACTTC. This CDR3, with the reference TRBV28 and TRBJ2-7 proteins standing in past its ends, gives the full variable domain DVKVTQSSRYLVKRTGEKVFLECVQDMDHENMFWYRQDPGLGLRLIYFSYDVKMKEKGDIPEGYSVSREKKERFSLILESASTNQTSMYLCASSLEPGGDKTRSYEQYFGPGTRLTVT.